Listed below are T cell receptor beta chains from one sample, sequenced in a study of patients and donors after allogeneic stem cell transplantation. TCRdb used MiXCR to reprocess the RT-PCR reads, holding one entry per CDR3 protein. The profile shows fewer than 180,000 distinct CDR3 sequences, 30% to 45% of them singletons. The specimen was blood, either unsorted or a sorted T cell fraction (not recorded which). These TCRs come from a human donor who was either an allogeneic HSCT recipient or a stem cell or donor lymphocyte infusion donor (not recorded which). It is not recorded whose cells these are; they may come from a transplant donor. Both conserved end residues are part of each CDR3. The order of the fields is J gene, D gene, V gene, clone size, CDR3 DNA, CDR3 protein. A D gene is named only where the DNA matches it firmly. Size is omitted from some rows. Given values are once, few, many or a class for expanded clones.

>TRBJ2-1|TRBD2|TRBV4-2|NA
TGTGCCAGCACCGGAACTAGCGGGGGGGCCCCCTACAATGAGCAGTTCTTC
CASTGTSGGAPYNEQFF
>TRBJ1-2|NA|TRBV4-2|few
TGTGCCAGCAGCCAGGCGGATGGCTACACCTTC
CASSQADGYTF
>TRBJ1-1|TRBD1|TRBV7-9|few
TGTGCCAGCAGCCCACGGGAGGGACAGTTAGAAGCTTTCTTT
CASSPREGQLEAFF
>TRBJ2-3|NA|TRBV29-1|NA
TGCAGCGTTGAAGATCCGTTAGGTGGAGATACGCAGTATTTT
CSVEDPLGGDTQYF
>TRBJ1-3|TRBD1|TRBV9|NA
TGTGCCAGCAGCGTAGAAGGGGGCGACGGAAACACCATATATTTT
CASSVEGGDGNTIYF
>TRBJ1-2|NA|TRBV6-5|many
TGTGCCAGCAGTTACTCGGACAGAGGGGTTTACACCTTC
CASSYSDRGVYTF
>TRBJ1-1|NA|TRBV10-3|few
TGTGCCATCAGTGTTGGGGAAGCGAACACTGAAGCTTTCTTT
CAISVGEANTEAFF
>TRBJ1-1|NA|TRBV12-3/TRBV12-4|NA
TGTGCCAGCAGTACGGAACCCGGCACTGAAGCTTTCTTT
CASSTEPGTEAFF
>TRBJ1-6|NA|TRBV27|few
TGTGCCAGCAGACCTCAGGGGCCCTCCTATAATTCACCCCTCCACTTT
CASRPQGPSYNSPLHF
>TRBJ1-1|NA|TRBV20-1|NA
TGCAGTGCTAGAGATCTACAGCTGAACACTGAAGCTTTCTTT
CSARDLQLNTEAFF